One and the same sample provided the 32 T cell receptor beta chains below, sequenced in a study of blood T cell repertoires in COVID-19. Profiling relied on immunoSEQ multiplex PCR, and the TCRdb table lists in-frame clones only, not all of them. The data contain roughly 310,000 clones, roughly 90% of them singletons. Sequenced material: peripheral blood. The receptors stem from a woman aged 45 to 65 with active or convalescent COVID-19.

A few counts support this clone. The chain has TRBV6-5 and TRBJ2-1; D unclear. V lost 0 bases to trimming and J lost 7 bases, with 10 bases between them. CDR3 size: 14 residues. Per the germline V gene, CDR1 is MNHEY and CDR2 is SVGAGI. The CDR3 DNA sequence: TGTGCCAGCAGTTACTCAATTTTGCGAAATGAGCAGTTCTTC. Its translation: CASSYSILRNEQFF.

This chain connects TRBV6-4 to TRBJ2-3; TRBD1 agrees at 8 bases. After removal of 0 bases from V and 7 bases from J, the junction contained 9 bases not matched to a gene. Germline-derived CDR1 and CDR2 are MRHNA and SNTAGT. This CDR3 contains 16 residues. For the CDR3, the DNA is TGTGCCAGCAGTGACTCCGCAGGGGGCTCCCCTTATACGCAGTATTTT. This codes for CASSDSAGGSPYTQYF.

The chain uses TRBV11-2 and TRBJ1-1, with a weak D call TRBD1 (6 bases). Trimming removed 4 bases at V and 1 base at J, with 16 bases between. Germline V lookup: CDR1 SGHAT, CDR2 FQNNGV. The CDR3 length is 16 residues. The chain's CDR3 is CASSSRQARPNTEAFF. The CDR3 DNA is TGTGCCAGCAGCTCAAGACAGGCTCGACCGAACACTGAAGCTTTCTTT.

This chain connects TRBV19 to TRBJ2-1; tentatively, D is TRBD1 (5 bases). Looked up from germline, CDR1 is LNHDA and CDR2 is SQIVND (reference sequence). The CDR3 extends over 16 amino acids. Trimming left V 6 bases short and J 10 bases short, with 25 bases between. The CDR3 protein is CASRPGSSALRREQFF. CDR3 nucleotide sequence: TGTGCCAGTAGACCAGGGTCATCGGCTCTCCGGCGAGAGCAGTTCTTC.

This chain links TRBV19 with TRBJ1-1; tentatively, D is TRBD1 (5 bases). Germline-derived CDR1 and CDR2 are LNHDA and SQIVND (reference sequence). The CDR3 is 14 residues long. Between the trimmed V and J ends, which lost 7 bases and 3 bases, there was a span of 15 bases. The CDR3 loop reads CASTWGGSYTEAFF. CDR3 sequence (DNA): TGTGCCAGTACCTGGGGGGGATCGTACACTGAAGCTTTCTTT.

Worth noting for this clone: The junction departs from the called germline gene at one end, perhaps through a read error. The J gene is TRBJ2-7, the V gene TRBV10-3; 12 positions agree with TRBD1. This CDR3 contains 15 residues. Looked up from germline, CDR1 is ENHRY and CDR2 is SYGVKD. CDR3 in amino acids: CAISEATIGTGGGFF. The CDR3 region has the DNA TGTGCCATCAGTGAGGCAACTATCGGGACAGGGGGCGGGTTCTTC.

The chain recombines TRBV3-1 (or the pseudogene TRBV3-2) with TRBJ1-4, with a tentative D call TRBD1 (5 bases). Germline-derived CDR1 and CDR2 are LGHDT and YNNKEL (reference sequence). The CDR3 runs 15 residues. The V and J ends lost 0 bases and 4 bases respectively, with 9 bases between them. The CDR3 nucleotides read TGTGCCAGCAGCCAAGAAAAGGGACTTAATGAAAAACTGTTTTTT. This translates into CASSQEKGLNEKLFF.

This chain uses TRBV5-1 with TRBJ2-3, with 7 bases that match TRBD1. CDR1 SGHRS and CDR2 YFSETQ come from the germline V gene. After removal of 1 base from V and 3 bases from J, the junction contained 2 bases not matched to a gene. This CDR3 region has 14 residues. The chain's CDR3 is CASSLRGQTDTQYF. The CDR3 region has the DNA TGCGCCAGCAGCTTGAGGGGGCAGACAGATACGCAGTATTTT. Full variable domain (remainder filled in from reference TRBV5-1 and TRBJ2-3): KAGVTQTPRYLIKTRGQQVTLSCSPISGHRSVSWYQQTPGQGLQFLFEYFSETQRNKGNFPGRFSGRQFSNSRSEMNVSTLELGDSALYLCASSLRGQTDTQYFGPGTRLTVL.

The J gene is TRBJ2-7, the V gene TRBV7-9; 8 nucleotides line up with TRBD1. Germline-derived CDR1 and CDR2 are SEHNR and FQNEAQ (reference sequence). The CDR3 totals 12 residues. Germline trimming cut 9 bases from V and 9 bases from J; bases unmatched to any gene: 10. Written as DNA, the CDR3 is TGTGCCAGTGGGACAGGCCACGGGGGGCAGTACTTC. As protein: CASGTGHGGQYF.

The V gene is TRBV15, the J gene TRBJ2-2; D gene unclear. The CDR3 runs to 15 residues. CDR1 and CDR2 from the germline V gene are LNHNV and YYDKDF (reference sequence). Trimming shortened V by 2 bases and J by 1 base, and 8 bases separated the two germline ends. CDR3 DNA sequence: TGTGCCACCAGCAGATCAGGCTTGAACACCGGGGAGCTGTTTTTT. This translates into CATSRSGLNTGELFF.

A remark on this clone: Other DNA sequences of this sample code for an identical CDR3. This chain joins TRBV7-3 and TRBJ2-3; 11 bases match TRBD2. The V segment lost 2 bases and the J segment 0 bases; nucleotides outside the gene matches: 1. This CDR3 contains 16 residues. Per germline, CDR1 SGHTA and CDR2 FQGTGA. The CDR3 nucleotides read TGTGCCAGCAGCTTACTAGCGGGGGGCAGCACAGATACGCAGTATTTT. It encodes CASSLLAGGSTDTQYF.

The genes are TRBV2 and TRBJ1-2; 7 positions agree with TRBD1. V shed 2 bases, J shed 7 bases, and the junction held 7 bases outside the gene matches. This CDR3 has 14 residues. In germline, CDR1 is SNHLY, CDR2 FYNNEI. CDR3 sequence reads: CASSEMTGFGGYTF. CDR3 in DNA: TGTGCCAGCAGTGAAATGACAGGGTTTGGTGGCTACACCTTC. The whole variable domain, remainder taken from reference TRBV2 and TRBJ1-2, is EPEVTQTPSHQVTQMGQEVILRCVPISNHLYFYWYRQILGQKVEFLVSFYNNEISEKSEIFDDQFSVERPDGSNFTLKIRSTKLEDSAMYFCASSEMTGFGGYTFGSGTRLTVV.

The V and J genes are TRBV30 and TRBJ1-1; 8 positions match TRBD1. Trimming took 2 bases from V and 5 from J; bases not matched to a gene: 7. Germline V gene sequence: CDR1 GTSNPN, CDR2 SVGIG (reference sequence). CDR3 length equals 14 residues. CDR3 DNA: TGTGCCTGGAGTAGATCAGGGGGCCGTACTGAAGCTTTCTTT. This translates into CAWSRSGGRTEAFF.

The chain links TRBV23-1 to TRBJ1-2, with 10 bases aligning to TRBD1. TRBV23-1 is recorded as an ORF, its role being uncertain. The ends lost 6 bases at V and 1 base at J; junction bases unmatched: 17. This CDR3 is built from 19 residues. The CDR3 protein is CASRTIPRTGTGDNYGYTF. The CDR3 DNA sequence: TGCGCCAGCAGGACCATCCCCCGGACCGGGACAGGGGATAACTATGGCTACACCTTC.

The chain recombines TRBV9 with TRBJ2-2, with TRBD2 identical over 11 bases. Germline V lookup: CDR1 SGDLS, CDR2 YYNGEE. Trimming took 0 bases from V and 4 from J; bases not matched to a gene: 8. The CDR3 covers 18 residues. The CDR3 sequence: CASSVEREGLAGTGELFF. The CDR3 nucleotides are TGTGCCAGCAGCGTAGAGAGAGAAGGACTAGCGGGCACCGGGGAGCTGTTTTTT.

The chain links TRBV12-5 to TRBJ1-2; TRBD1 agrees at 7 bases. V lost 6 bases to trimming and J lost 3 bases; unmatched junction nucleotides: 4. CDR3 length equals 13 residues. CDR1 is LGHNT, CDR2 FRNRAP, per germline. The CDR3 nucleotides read TGTGCTAGTGGCCCGACAGGGCACTATGGCTACACCTTC. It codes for CASGPTGHYGYTF.

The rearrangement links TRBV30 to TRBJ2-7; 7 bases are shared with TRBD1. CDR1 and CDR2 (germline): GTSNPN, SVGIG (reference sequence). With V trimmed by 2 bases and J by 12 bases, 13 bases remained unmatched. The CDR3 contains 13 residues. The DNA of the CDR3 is TGTGCCTGGAGTCGAGCCGGGACAGACAGTGTGTACTTC. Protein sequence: CAWSRAGTDSVYF.

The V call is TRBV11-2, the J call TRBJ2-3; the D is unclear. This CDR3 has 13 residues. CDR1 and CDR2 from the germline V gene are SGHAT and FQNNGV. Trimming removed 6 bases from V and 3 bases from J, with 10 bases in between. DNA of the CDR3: TGTGCCAGCAGTCAACTGGTGACAGATACGCAGTATTTT. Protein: CASSQLVTDTQYF.

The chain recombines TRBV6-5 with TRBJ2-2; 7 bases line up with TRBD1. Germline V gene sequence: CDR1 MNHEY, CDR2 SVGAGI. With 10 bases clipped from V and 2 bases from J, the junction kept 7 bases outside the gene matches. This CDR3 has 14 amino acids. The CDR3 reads CATRRQGNTGELFF. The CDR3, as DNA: TGTGCCACCAGGAGACAGGGCAACACCGGGGAGCTGTTTTTT.

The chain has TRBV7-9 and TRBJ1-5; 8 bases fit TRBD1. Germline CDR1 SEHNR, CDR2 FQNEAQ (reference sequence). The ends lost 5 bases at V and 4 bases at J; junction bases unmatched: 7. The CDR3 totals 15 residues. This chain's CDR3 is CASSQDRGSNQPQHF. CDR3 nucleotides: TGTGCCAGCAGCCAAGACAGGGGCTCAAATCAGCCCCAGCATTTT.

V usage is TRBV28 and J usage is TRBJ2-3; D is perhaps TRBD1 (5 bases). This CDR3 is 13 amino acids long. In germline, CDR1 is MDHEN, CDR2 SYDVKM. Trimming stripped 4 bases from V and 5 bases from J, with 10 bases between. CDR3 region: CASSSQGLDTQYF. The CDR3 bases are TGTGCCAGCAGTTCTCAGGGATTAGATACGCAGTATTTT.

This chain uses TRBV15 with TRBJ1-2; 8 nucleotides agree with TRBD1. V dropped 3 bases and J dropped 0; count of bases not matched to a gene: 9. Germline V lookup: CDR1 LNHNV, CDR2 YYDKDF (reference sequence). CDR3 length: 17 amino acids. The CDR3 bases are TGTGCCACCAGCAGCACCGGGACAGGCCTCCCTAACTATGGCTACACCTTC. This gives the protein CATSSTGTGLPNYGYTF.

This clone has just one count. The CDR3 here is CASSLAVREAGELFF. CDR3 in DNA: TGTGCCAGCAGCTTGGCCGTTCGAGAAGCCGGGGAGCTGTTTTTT. The rearrangement uses TRBV5-5 and TRBJ2-2; D not resolved. The V and J ends lost 0 bases and 6 bases respectively, with 12 bases between them. CDR1 and CDR2 (germline): SGHKS, YYEKEE (reference sequence). This CDR3 has 15 amino acids.

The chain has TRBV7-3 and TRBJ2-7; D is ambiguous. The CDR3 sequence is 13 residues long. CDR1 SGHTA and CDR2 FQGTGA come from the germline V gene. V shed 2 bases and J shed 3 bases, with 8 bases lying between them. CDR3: CASSLSPHYEQYF. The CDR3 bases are TGTGCCAGCAGCTTATCCCCCCACTACGAGCAGTACTTC.

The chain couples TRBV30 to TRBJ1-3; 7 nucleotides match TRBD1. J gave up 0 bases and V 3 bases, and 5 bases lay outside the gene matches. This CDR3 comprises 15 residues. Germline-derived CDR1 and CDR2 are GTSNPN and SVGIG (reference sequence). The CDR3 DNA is TGTGCCTGGAGAGGGACAGCAATCTCTGGAAACACCATATATTTT. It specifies CAWRGTAISGNTIYF.

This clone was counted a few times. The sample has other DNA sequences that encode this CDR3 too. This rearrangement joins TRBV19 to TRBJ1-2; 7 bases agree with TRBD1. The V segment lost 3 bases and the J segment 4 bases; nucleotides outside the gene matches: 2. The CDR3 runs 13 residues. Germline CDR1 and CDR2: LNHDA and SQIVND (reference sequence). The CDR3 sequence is CASSIGDSYGYTF. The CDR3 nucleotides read TGTGCCAGTAGTATCGGGGACAGCTATGGCTACACCTTC. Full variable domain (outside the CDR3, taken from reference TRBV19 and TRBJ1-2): DGGITQSPKYLFRKEGQNVTLSCEQNLNHDAMYWYRQDPGQGLRLIYYSQIVNDFQKGDIAEGYSVSREKKESFPLTVTSAQKNPTAFYLCASSIGDSYGYTFGSGTRLTVV.

The CDR3 region is CASGSGTGVNSPLHF. CDR3 sequence (DNA): TGCGCCAGCGGATCCGGGACAGGGGTTAATTCACCCCTCCACTTT. The chain carries TRBV5-1 and TRBJ1-6; 10 bases line up with TRBD1. V gave up 7 bases and J gave up 6 bases; unmatched junction bases: 7. The CDR3 has 15 residues. Germline assignment: CDR1 SGHRS and CDR2 YFSETQ.

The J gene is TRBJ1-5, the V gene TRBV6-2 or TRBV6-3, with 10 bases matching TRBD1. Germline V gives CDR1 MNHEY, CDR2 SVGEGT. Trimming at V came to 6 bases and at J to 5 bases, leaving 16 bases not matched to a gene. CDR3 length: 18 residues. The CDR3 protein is CASSPWGDRGGIDQPQHF. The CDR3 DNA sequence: TGTGCCAGCAGCCCCTGGGGGGACAGGGGAGGGATCGATCAGCCCCAGCATTTT.

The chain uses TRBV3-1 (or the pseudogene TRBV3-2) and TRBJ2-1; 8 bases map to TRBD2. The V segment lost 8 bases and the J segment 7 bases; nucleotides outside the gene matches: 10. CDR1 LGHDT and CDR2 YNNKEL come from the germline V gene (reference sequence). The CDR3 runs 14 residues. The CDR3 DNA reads TGTGCCAGCTCCCAGGGTAGCGGGGTTAATGAGCAGTTCTTC. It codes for CASSQGSGVNEQFF.

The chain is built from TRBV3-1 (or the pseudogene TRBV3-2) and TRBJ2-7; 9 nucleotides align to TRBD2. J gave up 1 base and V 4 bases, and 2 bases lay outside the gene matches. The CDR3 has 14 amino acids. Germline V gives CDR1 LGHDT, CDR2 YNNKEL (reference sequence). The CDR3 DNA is TGTGCCAGCAGCCGTCTAGCGGGATCCTACGAGCAGTACTTC. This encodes CASSRLAGSYEQYF.

CDR3 nucleotides: TGTGCCACTCGAGGGTCCCTCGATCAGCCCCAGCATTTT. Residues: CATRGSLDQPQHF. This chain links TRBV15 with TRBJ1-5; no definite D call. V lost 9 bases and J 5 bases, leaving 14 bases between the germline ends. The CDR3 contains 13 residues. CDR1 and CDR2 (germline): LNHNV, YYDKDF (reference sequence).

The CDR3 reads CACHRQGSNYGYTF. The DNA of the CDR3 is TGTGCCTGTCATAGACAGGGATCCAACTATGGCTACACCTTC. The J gene is TRBJ1-2, the V gene TRBV30; 7 positions match TRBD1. V dropped 6 bases and J dropped 2; count of bases not matched to a gene: 9. This CDR3 has 14 residues. Per the germline V gene, CDR1 is GTSNPN and CDR2 is SVGIG (reference sequence).